This T cell receptor beta chain was documented in a study of blood T cell repertoires in COVID-19. Clones were read by immunoSEQ multiplex PCR, and TCRdb kept only the in-frame ones, dropping some. The sample holds about 340,000 clones, about nine tenths seen once. As regards this clone: This sample also contains other DNA sequences that code for the same CDR3.

CDR1 is MNHEY, CDR2 SMNVEV, per germline (reference sequence). The CDR3 sequence is 15 residues long. The trim removed 4 bases at V and 3 bases at J, leaving 5 bases unmatched. This TCR was sampled from a woman aged 70-85 years with COVID-19, enrolled during active disease. Specimen: peripheral blood. The gene calls are TRBV27 and TRBJ2-7; 11 nucleotides match TRBD1. CDR3: CASSSGQGGLYEQYF. The CDR3 nucleotides read TGTGCCAGCAGTTCGGGACAGGGGGGCCTCTACGAGCAGTACTTC.